A selection of T cell receptor beta chains follows, all from one sample in a study of T cell clonotyping in hematopoietic cell transplantation. Here immunoSEQ multiplex PCR was the method, and the copy in TCRdb shows in-frame clones only, minus some. The sample holds about 28,000 clones, 85% to 95% seen once. Material: peripheral blood mononuclear cells, obtained before stem cell transplant. The receptors were sampled from a man in his fifties with acute myeloid leukemia. Some clones in this sample may be carry-over from other donors' samples. Both conserved end residues are part of each CDR3. A D gene is named only where the DNA matches it firmly. For some rows the clone size is stated as once, few or many, or as a class when expanded; others skip it.

V gene: TRBV6-5; D gene: .; J gene: TRBJ1-1; clone size: .; CDR3 protein: CASSYGPKDTEAFF; CDR3 DNA: TGTGCCAGCAGTTACGGCCCCAAGGACACTGAAGCTTTCTTT
V gene: TRBV11-2; D gene: .; J gene: TRBJ1-2; clone size: .; CDR3 protein: CASSLEGDGYTF; CDR3 DNA: TGTGCCAGCAGCTTAGAAGGGGATGGCTACACCTTC
V gene: TRBV28; D gene: .; J gene: TRBJ2-7; clone size: .; CDR3 protein: CASTLGGGLSHEQYF; CDR3 DNA: TGTGCCAGCACCCTAGGGGGGGGTCTCTCCCACGAGCAGTACTTC
V gene: TRBV7-2; D gene: .; J gene: TRBJ1-5; clone size: once; CDR3 protein: CASSSRTGDSNQPQHF; CDR3 DNA: TGTGCCAGCAGCTCACGGACGGGGGATAGCAATCAGCCCCAGCATTTT
V gene: TRBV4-2; D gene: .; J gene: TRBJ2-3; clone size: .; CDR3 protein: CASSQEPAWDTQYF; CDR3 DNA: TGTGCCAGCAGCCAAGAACCGGCTTGGGATACGCAGTATTTT
V gene: TRBV5-1; D gene: .; J gene: TRBJ2-5; clone size: .; CDR3 protein: CASRVTGGVETQYF; CDR3 DNA: TGCGCCAGCAGAGTAACCGGGGGCGTGGAGACCCAGTACTTC
V gene: TRBV14; D gene: .; J gene: TRBJ2-5; clone size: .; CDR3 protein: CAPRGGGRSETQYF; CDR3 DNA: TGTGCCCCCCGGGGAGGGGGCAGATCTGAAACCCAGTACTTC
V gene: TRBV7-2; D gene: TRBD1; J gene: TRBJ1-6; clone size: .; CDR3 protein: CASRLTGTGGSPLHF; CDR3 DNA: TGTGCCAGCAGACTTACCGGGACAGGGGGATCACCCCTCCACTTT
V gene: TRBV10-2; D gene: TRBD1; J gene: TRBJ1-5; clone size: few; CDR3 protein: CASSVSQGDYQPQHF; CDR3 DNA: TGCGCCAGCAGTGTAAGTCAGGGGGATTATCAGCCCCAGCATTTT
V gene: TRBV5-1; D gene: TRBD1; J gene: TRBJ1-2; clone size: .; CDR3 protein: CASSSTGGYGYTF; CDR3 DNA: TGCGCCAGCAGCTCGACAGGGGGCTATGGCTACACCTTC
V gene: TRBV19; D gene: .; J gene: TRBJ1-5; clone size: .; CDR3 protein: CASSGSANQPQHF; CDR3 DNA: TGTGCCAGTAGTGGGTCAGCAAATCAGCCCCAGCATTTT
V gene: TRBV19; D gene: .; J gene: TRBJ2-7; clone size: .; CDR3 protein: CASSTRGVYEQYF; CDR3 DNA: TGTGCCAGTAGTACCCGAGGAGTCTACGAGCAGTACTTC
V gene: TRBV28; D gene: .; J gene: TRBJ1-4; clone size: .; CDR3 protein: CASSVAGRGVTTNEKLFF; CDR3 DNA: TGTGCCAGCAGTGTGGCAGGGAGAGGGGTTACGACTAATGAAAAACTGTTTTTT
V gene: TRBV5-4; D gene: .; J gene: TRBJ1-2; clone size: .; CDR3 protein: CASSLRGVGYGYTF; CDR3 DNA: TGTGCCAGCAGCTTGAGGGGTGTGGGCTATGGCTACACCTTC
V gene: TRBV4-3; D gene: TRBD1; J gene: TRBJ1-4; clone size: .; CDR3 protein: CASSQGHRGGATNEKLFF; CDR3 DNA: TGCGCCAGCAGCCAAGGTCACAGGGGCGGTGCAACTAATGAAAAACTGTTTTTT
V gene: TRBV4-3; D gene: .; J gene: TRBJ2-5; clone size: once; CDR3 protein: CASSQDIRGTTVETQYF; CDR3 DNA: TGCGCCAGCAGCCAAGATATAAGGGGTACTACAGTAGAGACCCAGTACTTC
V gene: TRBV7-9; D gene: TRBD2; J gene: TRBJ2-1; clone size: once; CDR3 protein: CASSSHRLAGGGEQFF; CDR3 DNA: TGTGCCAGCAGCTCTCATCGACTAGCGGGAGGGGGTGAGCAGTTCTTC
V gene: TRBV30; D gene: .; J gene: TRBJ2-5; clone size: .; CDR3 protein: CAWSLDRETQYF; CDR3 DNA: TGTGCCTGGAGCCTCGACCGGGAGACCCAGTACTTC
V gene: TRBV30; D gene: .; J gene: TRBJ2-1; clone size: .; CDR3 protein: CAWSAGARSYNEQFF; CDR3 DNA: TGTGCCTGGAGTGCAGGGGCCCGCTCCTACAATGAGCAGTTCTTC
V gene: TRBV29-1; D gene: .; J gene: TRBJ1-2; clone size: .; CDR3 protein: CSVEGNYGYTF; CDR3 DNA: TGCAGCGTTGAGGGAAACTATGGCTACACCTTC
V gene: TRBV5-1; D gene: .; J gene: TRBJ2-1; clone size: .; CDR3 protein: CASSLIAALGGNEQFF; CDR3 DNA: TGCGCCAGCAGCTTGATAGCGGCCCTCGGAGGCAATGAGCAGTTCTTC
V gene: TRBV5-1; D gene: .; J gene: TRBJ1-6; clone size: once; CDR3 protein: CASSLVQGDNSPLHF; CDR3 DNA: TGCGCCAGCAGCTTGGTCCAGGGAGATAATTCACCCCTCCACTTT
V gene: TRBV5-1; D gene: .; J gene: TRBJ2-3; clone size: .; CDR3 protein: CASSLADSRTDTQYF; CDR3 DNA: TGCGCCAGCAGCTTGGCGGACAGTCGCACAGATACGCAGTATTTT
V gene: TRBV14; D gene: .; J gene: TRBJ1-2; clone size: .; CDR3 protein: CASSPTRGAQGGYTF; CDR3 DNA: TGTGCCAGCAGCCCAACGCGGGGGGCGCAGGGCGGCTACACCTTC
V gene: TRBV28; D gene: TRBD2; J gene: TRBJ2-7; clone size: .; CDR3 protein: CASRSSGVTYEQYF; CDR3 DNA: TGTGCCAGCCGCTCCAGCGGGGTTACCTACGAGCAGTACTTC
V gene: TRBV11-2; D gene: .; J gene: TRBJ2-7; clone size: .; CDR3 protein: CASSLEQRPSSEQYF; CDR3 DNA: TGTGCCAGCAGCTTAGAACAGCGACCATCCAGCGAGCAGTACTTC
V gene: TRBV30; D gene: .; J gene: TRBJ1-2; clone size: once; CDR3 protein: CAFGQVYGYTF; CDR3 DNA: TGTGCCTTTGGACAAGTCTATGGCTACACCTTC
V gene: TRBV4-3; D gene: .; J gene: TRBJ1-2; clone size: .; CDR3 protein: CASSRFLEGNYGYTF; CDR3 DNA: TGCGCCAGCAGCCGGTTCCTTGAGGGAAACTATGGCTACACCTTC
V gene: TRBV29-1; D gene: .; J gene: TRBJ1-3; clone size: .; CDR3 protein: CSVNDPLVGNTIYF; CDR3 DNA: TGCAGCGTTAACGACCCGCTTGTTGGAAACACCATATATTTT
V gene: TRBV28; D gene: .; J gene: TRBJ2-5; clone size: .; CDR3 protein: CASSLGGGETQYF; CDR3 DNA: TGTGCCAGCAGTTTAGGGGGCGGAGAGACCCAGTACTTC
V gene: TRBV30; D gene: .; J gene: TRBJ1-5; clone size: once; CDR3 protein: CAWSVRLGNQPQHF; CDR3 DNA: TGTGCCTGGAGTGTAAGGTTAGGGAATCAGCCCCAGCATTTT
V gene: TRBV30; D gene: TRBD2; J gene: TRBJ2-1; clone size: .; CDR3 protein: CAWSVGTSNNEQFF; CDR3 DNA: TGTGCCTGGAGTGTAGGGACTAGCAACAATGAGCAGTTCTTC
V gene: TRBV2; D gene: TRBD2; J gene: TRBJ2-5; clone size: .; CDR3 protein: CASDMAGDEQYF; CDR3 DNA: TGTGCCAGCGATATGGCGGGGGACGAACAGTACTTC
V gene: TRBV5-4; D gene: .; J gene: TRBJ2-5; clone size: .; CDR3 protein: CASSDYRVQETQYF; CDR3 DNA: TGTGCCAGCTCAGATTACAGGGTTCAAGAGACCCAGTACTTC